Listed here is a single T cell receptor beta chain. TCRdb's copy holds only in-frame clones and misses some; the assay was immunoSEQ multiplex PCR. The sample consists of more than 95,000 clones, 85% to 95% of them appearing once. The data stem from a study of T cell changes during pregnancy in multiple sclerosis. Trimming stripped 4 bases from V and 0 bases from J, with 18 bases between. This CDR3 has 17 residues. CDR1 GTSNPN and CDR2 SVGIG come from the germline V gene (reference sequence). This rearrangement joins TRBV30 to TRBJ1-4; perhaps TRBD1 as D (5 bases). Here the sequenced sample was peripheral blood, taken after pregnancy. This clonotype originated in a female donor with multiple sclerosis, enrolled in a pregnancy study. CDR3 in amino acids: CAWTSRGGLATNEKLFF. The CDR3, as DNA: TGTGCCTGGACTTCGAGGGGAGGGCTCGCAACTAATGAAAAACTGTTTTTT.